Presented here are 15 T cell receptor beta chains from one specimen sequenced in a study of blood T cells in healthy people across ages. Combining a sample-barcoded 5' primer with a J-beta primer mix, a second PCR ran for roughly 7 to 11 cycles. In TCRdb, the 5' RACE reads were re-called with MiXCR into one record per CDR3 protein. The sample yields roughly 650,000 distinct CDR3 sequences, roughly 32% seen once. Specimen: blood. The receptors stem from a woman of 80 years or more in good health.

This clonotype was counted between two and nine times. V is TRBV20-1 and J is TRBJ2-2, with a tentative D call TRBD1 (6 bases). CDR1 is DFQATT and CDR2 is SNEGSKA in the germline V gene (reference sequence). CDR3 length: 15 residues. V lost 5 bases to trimming and J lost 7 bases, with 20 bases between them. DNA of the CDR3: TGCAGTGCTGGGCGGCTGGACAGAGGGGGCGGGGAGCTGTTTTTT. It translates to CSAGRLDRGGGELFF.

This chain links TRBV7-2 with TRBJ2-3; TRBD2 is a possible D gene (6 bases). The CDR3 is 15 residues long. V was pared by 3 bases and J by 1 base, with 11 bases between. Germline CDR1 is SGHTA and CDR2 is FQGNSA. CDR3 DNA sequence: TGTGCCAGCAGCTTCGACGGGGGAGGCACAGATACGCAGTATTTT. This translates into CASSFDGGGTDTQYF.

J is TRBJ1-1 and V is TRBV11-2; maybe TRBD1 (5 bases). CDR3 length: 14 residues. Germline assignment: CDR1 SGHAT and CDR2 FQNNGV. The V and J ends lost 7 bases and 1 base respectively, with 13 bases between them. This CDR3 is CASTEGPRNTEAFF. The CDR3 DNA follows: TGTGCCAGCACCGAGGGGCCACGGAACACTGAAGCTTTCTTT.

Ten or more counts support this clonotype. The genes are TRBV4-2 and TRBJ1-2; D is unresolved. V gave up 1 base and J gave up 6 bases, with 6 bases separating them. CDR3 length equals 12 residues. The germline gives CDR1 LGHNA, CDR2 YNFKEQ. CDR3 sequence: CASSQVEDGYTF. Here the CDR3 DNA reads TGTGCCAGCAGCCAAGTCGAGGATGGCTACACCTTC.

This clonotype has a count of ten or more. The chain uses TRBV5-1 and TRBJ2-7, with D possibly TRBD2 on 6 matching bases. The germline V gene has CDR1 SGHRS and CDR2 YFSETQ. The CDR3 consists of 12 residues. The germline V and J ends were trimmed by 2 bases and 7 bases, with 10 bases remaining between them. The CDR3 DNA reads as TGCGCCAGCAGCTTTGGAGGGTCGGAGCAGTACTTC. This translates into CASSFGGSEQYF.

This clonotype has at least ten counts. V is TRBV28 and J is TRBJ2-3, with 12 bases identical to TRBD2. With 6 bases clipped from V and 9 bases from J, the junction kept 10 bases outside the gene matches. Germline CDR1 and CDR2: MDHEN and SYDVKM. There are 15 residues in the CDR3. In DNA form, the CDR3 reads TGTGCCAGCAGCACTACTAGCGGGGGGCGGAGGACGCAGTATTTT. As protein: CASSTTSGGRRTQYF.

This clonotype occurred many times. The chain links TRBV28 to TRBJ1-5; D is ambiguous. The germline V gene has CDR1 MDHEN and CDR2 SYDVKM. This CDR3 is 12 amino acids long. Trimming removed 10 bases from V and 2 bases from J, with 9 bases in between. The CDR3 protein is CATRSGNQPQHF. CDR3 DNA: TGTGCCACGAGGTCCGGCAATCAGCCCCAGCATTTT. Full variable domain (remainder filled in from reference TRBV28 and TRBJ1-5): DVKVTQSSRYLVKRTGEKVFLECVQDMDHENMFWYRQDPGLGLRLIYFSYDVKMKEKGDIPEGYSVSREKKERFSLILESASTNQTSMYLCATRSGNQPQHFGDGTRLSIL.

This clonotype was counted at least ten times. V usage is TRBV10-3 and J usage is TRBJ2-4, with 10 bases matching TRBD2. This CDR3 comprises 11 residues. With 10 bases clipped from V and 8 bases from J, the junction kept 2 bases outside the gene matches. Germline V gives CDR1 ENHRY, CDR2 SYGVKD. The CDR3 DNA sequence: TGTGCCACCGGACTAGCGGACATTCAGTACTTC. It encodes CATGLADIQYF.

The chain uses TRBV5-1 and TRBJ2-4; tentatively, D is TRBD1 or TRBD2 (5 bases each). Gene TRBJ2-7 matches the end of the DNA better, so the J call may be wrong. Germline loops: CDR1 SGHRS, CDR2 YFSETQ. The CDR3 consists of 15 residues. CDR3 protein: CASSSSRDLFYEQYF. The CDR3 bases are TGCGCCAGCAGCTCGAGCCGGGACCTTTTTTACGAGCAGTACTTC.

This clonotype appeared many times. V and J are TRBV20-1 and TRBJ2-5; D unresolved. This CDR3 region has 12 residues. Trimming removed 3 bases from V and 5 bases from J, with 10 bases in between. Germline lookup yields CDR1 DFQATT and CDR2 SNEGSKA (reference sequence). Here the CDR3 DNA reads TGCAGTGCTAGTAGAGGTACCGAGACCCAGTACTTC. Amino acid sequence: CSASRGTETQYF.

The J gene is TRBJ2-7, the V gene TRBV9; 10 nucleotides agree with TRBD1. Per germline, CDR1 SGDLS and CDR2 YYNGEE. CDR3 length: 17 residues. The CDR3 region is CASSVRDRGLESYEQYV. The CDR3 DNA sequence: TGTGCCAGTAGCGTAAGGGACAGGGGACTAGAGAGCTACGAGCAGTACGTC.

The gene calls are TRBV6-1 and TRBJ2-2, with TRBD1 as a possible D gene (5 bases). This CDR3 is 11 amino acids long. V shed 10 bases and J shed 5 bases, with 8 bases lying between them. Germline lookup yields CDR1 MNHNS and CDR2 SASEGT. In nucleotides, the CDR3 is TGTGCCACCCAGGGTACCGGGGAGCTGTTTTTT. This gives the protein CATQGTGELFF.

This clonotype appeared many times. This chain uses TRBV29-1 with TRBJ1-6, with TRBD1 matching over 9 bases. CDR1 and CDR2 from the germline V gene are SQVTM and ANQGSEA. J was trimmed by 9 bases and V by 7 bases; bases with no gene match: 7. This CDR3 region has 13 residues. The CDR3 here is CSARTGARSPLHF. In DNA form, the CDR3 reads TGCAGCGCACGGACAGGGGCTCGTTCACCCCTCCACTTT. Drawing the rest from reference TRBV29-1 and TRBJ1-6, the complete variable domain is SAVISQKPSRDICQRGTSLTIQCQVDSQVTMMFWYRQQPGQSLTLIATANQGSEATYESGFVIDKFPISRPNLTFSTLTVSNMSPEDSSIYLCSARTGARSPLHFGNGTRLTVT.

J is TRBJ2-5 and V is TRBV7-2, with a tentative D call TRBD1 (6 bases). Trimming pared 5 bases from V and 5 bases from J, leaving 15 bases between. This CDR3 region has 14 residues. The germline V gene has CDR1 SGHTA and CDR2 FQGNSA. CDR3 in DNA: TGTGCCAGCAGCCAGGGGTCCTGGTGGGAGACCCAGTACTTC. Protein: CASSQGSWWETQYF.

This clonotype was detected a few times. The chain is built from TRBV20-1 and TRBJ2-1, with unresolved D. CDR1 and CDR2 (germline): DFQATT, SNEGSKA (reference sequence). The CDR3 spans 15 residues. V lost 1 base and J 1 base, leaving 11 bases between the germline ends. CDR3 nucleotides: TGCAGTGCTAGAGTCGACGATACATCCTACAATGAGCAGTTCTTC. This gives the protein CSARVDDTSYNEQFF.